This TCR beta chain was captured in a study of cytomegalovirus exposure and HLA in healthy donors. Overall study results and limits: The CMV antigen specificity of a few CMV-associated chains was confirmed through in vitro analysis.

Note on this clone: What it binds is not known.

Donors in the study were healthy people who gave bone marrow. V was clipped by 6 bases and J by 4 bases; unmatched bases: 4. Germline CDR1 is MDHEN and CDR2 is SYDVKM. This CDR3 spans 13 amino acids. Both 60 Vbeta primers and 13 Jbeta primers went into the PCR. Study processing details: Later, an analysis found 75 million to 90 million unique TCR beta chains, and about 10 million of these were shared. Data came from immunoSEQ multiplex PCR; TCRdb stores just in-frame clones and leaves some out. V and J calls and clone size are given by that table; D and trimming were obtained from the DNA. The data contain around 39,000 clones, around 64% of them singletons.

The rearrangement links TRBV28 to TRBJ1-2; 8 bases fit TRBD1. This receptor was identified in a human donor in good health. Input material: PBMCs. The CDR3: CASRVTGVYGYTF. The CDR3 DNA reads TGTGCCAGCAGGGTGACAGGGGTCTATGGCTACACCTTC.